This record covers a single T cell receptor (beta chain). What it binds is not known. The sample belongs to a study of cytomegalovirus exposure and HLA in healthy donors. The study, taken as a whole, reports: Earlier analysis yielded a pattern in which most TCR beta V segments were productive about 90% or about 30% of the time.

Trimming removed 3 bases from V and 3 bases from J, with 12 bases in between. Germline CDR1 and CDR2: SGHTA and FQGNSA. The CDR3 extends over 14 amino acids. The PCR made use of 60 Vbeta and 13 Jbeta primers. Clones were sequenced by immunoSEQ multiplex PCR, and TCRdb holds only the in-frame ones, with some missing. Of more than 140,000 clones listed, under 70% were seen once; the top ten hold about 2.9%. This receptor was identified in a woman in her 30s in good health and CMV-seropositive. The chain combines TRBV7-2 with TRBJ2-7; D possibly corresponds to TRBD1 (5 bases). The specimen was PBMCs. The CDR3 protein is CASSFLPQGYEQYF. The CDR3, as DNA: TGTGCCAGCAGCTTTCTACCGCAGGGCTACGAGCAGTACTTC.